This TCR beta chain was identified in a study of spatial heterogeneity in lung cancer. Across the study: Sequencing was performed on follow-up PBMC samples when available, collected at a median of around two years after resection.

Time point here: blood at routine non-recurrence follow-up after resection. Frozen PBMC, nontumor lung or tumor provided whole RNA, which was sequenced unsorted. TCRdb recomputed calls from the 5' RACE reads with MiXCR, one row per CDR3 protein. The sample carries roughly 46,000 distinct CDR3 sequences, about 11% recorded once. The V gene's germline CDR1 is DFQATT and CDR2 SNEGSKA (reference sequence). Trimming took 4 bases from V and 0 from J, leaving 17 bases between them. CDR3 length equals 16 residues. With regard to this clonotype: This may be a read error: a much more frequent sequence differs by one nucleotide.

This TCR was recovered from a male donor with early-stage non-small cell lung cancer. Sequenced here: PBMCs, sampled at follow-up. The genes are TRBV20-1 and TRBJ2-3; tentatively, D is TRBD1 (5 bases). In DNA, the CDR3 is TGCAGTGCTAACAGTGACAGACCTGTTAGCACAGATACGCAGTATTTT. Protein sequence: CSANSDRPVSTDTQYF.